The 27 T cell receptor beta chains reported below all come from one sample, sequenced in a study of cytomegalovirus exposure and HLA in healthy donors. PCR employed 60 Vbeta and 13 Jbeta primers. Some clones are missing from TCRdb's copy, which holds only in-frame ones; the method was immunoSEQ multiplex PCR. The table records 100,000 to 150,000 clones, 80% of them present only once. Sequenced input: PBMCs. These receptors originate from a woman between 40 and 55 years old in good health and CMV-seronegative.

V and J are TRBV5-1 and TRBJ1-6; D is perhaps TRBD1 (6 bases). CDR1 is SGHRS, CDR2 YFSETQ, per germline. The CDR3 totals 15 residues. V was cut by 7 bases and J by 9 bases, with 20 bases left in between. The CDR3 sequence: CASSPWGGGVSPLHF. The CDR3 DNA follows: TGCGCCAGCTCCCCCTGGGGAGGGGGTGTTTCACCCCTCCACTTT.

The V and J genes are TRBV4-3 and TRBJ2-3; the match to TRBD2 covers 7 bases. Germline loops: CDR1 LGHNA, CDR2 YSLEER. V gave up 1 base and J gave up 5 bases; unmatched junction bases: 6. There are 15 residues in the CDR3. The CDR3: CASSQVTSVVDTQYF. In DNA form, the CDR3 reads TGCGCCAGCAGCCAAGTTACTAGCGTGGTAGATACGCAGTATTTT.

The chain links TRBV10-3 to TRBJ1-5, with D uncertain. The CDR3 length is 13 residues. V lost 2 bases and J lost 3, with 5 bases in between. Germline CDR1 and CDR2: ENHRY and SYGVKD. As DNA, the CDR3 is TGTGCCATCAGTGAGGCAGACAATCAGCCCCAGCATTTT. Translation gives CAISEADNQPQHF.

The CDR3 loop is CASSQTGDRDSPLHF. In DNA, the CDR3 is TGTGCCAGCAGCCAGACTGGGGACAGAGATTCACCCCTCCACTTT. The chain employs TRBV7-6 and TRBJ1-6, with 7 bases identical to TRBD1. CDR1 and CDR2 (germline): SGHVS, FNYEAQ. J lost 8 bases, V lost 5 bases, and 9 bases had no gene match. The length of the CDR3 is 15 residues.

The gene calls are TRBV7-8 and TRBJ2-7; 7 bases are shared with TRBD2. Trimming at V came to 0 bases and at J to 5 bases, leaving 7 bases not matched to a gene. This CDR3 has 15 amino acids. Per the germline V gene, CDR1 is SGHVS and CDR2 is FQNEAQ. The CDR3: CASSLASGFRHEQYF. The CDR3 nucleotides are TGTGCCAGCAGCTTAGCTAGCGGGTTTCGGCACGAGCAGTACTTC. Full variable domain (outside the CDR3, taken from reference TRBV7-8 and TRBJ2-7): GAGVSQSPRYKVAKRGQDVALRCDPISGHVSLFWYQQALGQGPEFLTYFQNEAQLDKSGLPSDRFFAERPEGSVSTLKIQRTQQEDSAVYLCASSLASGFRHEQYFGPGTRLTVT.

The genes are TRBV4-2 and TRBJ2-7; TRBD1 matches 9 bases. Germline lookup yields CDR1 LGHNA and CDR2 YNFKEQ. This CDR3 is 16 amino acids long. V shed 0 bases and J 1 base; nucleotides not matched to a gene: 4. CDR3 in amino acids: CASSQDRQGVSYEQYF. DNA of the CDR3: TGTGCCAGCAGCCAAGACAGACAGGGGGTTTCCTACGAGCAGTACTTC.

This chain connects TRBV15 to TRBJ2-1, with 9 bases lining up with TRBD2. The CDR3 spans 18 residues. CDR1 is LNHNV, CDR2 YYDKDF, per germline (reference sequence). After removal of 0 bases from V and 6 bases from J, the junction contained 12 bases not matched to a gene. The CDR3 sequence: CATSRDTGLALTPNEQFF. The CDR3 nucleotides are TGTGCCACCAGCAGAGATACGGGACTAGCCTTAACCCCCAATGAGCAGTTCTTC.

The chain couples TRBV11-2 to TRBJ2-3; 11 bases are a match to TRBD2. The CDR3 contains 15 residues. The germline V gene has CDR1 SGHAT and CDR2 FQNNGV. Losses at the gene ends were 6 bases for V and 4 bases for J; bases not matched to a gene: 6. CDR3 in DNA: TGTGCCAGCAGGTTAACTAGCGGGAGCCCAGATACGCAGTATTTT. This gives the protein CASRLTSGSPDTQYF.

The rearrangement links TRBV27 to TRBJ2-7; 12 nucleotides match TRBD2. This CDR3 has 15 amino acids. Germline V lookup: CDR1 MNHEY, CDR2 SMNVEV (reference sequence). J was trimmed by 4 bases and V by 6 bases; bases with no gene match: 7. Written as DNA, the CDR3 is TGTGCCAGCAGCCGGCTAGCGGGGGGGAGGTACGAGCAGTACTTC. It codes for CASSRLAGGRYEQYF.

The CDR3 DNA sequence: TGTGCCAGCAGCCCGCAGGGGGCGAGGGGGCTGTTTTTT. The encoded protein is CASSPQGARGLFF. The chain carries TRBV5-4 and TRBJ2-2, with TRBD1 identical over 8 bases. This CDR3 is built from 13 residues. V shed 4 bases, J shed 13 bases, and the junction held 9 bases outside the gene matches. The germline V gene has CDR1 SGHNT and CDR2 YYREEE (reference sequence).

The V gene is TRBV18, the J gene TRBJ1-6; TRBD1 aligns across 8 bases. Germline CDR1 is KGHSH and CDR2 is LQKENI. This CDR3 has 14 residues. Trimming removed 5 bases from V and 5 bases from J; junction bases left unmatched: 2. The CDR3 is CASSNRGNNSPLHF. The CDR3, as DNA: TGTGCCAGCTCAAACAGGGGGAATAATTCACCCCTCCACTTT.

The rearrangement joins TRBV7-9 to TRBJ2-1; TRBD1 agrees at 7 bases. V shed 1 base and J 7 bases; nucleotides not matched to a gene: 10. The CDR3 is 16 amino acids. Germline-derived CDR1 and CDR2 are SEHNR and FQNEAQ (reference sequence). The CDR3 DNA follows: TGTGCCAGCAGCTTAGGGTTCGGGCAGGGGGTTAATGAGCAGTTCTTC. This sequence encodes CASSLGFGQGVNEQFF.

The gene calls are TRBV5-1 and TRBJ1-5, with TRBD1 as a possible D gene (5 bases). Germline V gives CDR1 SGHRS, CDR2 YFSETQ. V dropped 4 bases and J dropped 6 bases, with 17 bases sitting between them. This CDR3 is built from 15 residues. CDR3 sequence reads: CASSQGASSGQPQHF. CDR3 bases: TGCGCCAGCAGCCAAGGGGCCTCGTCGGGTCAGCCCCAGCATTTT.

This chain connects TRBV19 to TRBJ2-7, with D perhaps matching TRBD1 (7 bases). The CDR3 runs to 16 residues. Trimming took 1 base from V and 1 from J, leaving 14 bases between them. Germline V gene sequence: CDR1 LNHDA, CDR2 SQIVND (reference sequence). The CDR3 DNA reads TGTGCCAGTAGTATAGGTGGAGGGGGCGCTTCCTACGAGCAGTACTTC. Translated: CASSIGGGGASYEQYF.

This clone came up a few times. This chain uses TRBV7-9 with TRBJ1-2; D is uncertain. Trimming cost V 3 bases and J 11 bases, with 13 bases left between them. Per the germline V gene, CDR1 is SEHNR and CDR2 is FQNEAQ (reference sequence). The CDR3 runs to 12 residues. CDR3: CASSFHSSFYTF. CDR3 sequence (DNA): TGTGCCAGCAGCTTTCATTCAAGCTTTTACACCTTC.

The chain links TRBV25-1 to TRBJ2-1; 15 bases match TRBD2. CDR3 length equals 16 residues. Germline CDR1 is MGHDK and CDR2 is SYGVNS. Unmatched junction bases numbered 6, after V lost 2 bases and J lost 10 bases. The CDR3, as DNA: TGTGCCAGCAGTGAACCTGGGACTAGCGGGGGGAGGGAGCAGTTCTTC. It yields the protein CASSEPGTSGGREQFF. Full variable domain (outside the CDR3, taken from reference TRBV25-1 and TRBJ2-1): EADIYQTPRYLVIGTGKKITLECSQTMGHDKMYWYQQDPGMELHLIHYSYGVNSTEKGDLSSESTVSRIRTEHFPLTLESARPSHTSQYLCASSEPGTSGGREQFFGPGTRLTVL.

Here the CDR3 DNA reads TGTGCCAGCAGCGTACGATCCGGGGGGAACACTGAAGCTTTCTTT. Protein product: CASSVRSGGNTEAFF. The V call is TRBV9, the J call TRBJ1-1; possible D gene TRBD1, 5 bases. Germline CDR1 reads SGDLS; CDR2 reads YYNGEE. This CDR3 has 15 residues. V gave up 1 base and J gave up 1 base, with 11 bases separating them.

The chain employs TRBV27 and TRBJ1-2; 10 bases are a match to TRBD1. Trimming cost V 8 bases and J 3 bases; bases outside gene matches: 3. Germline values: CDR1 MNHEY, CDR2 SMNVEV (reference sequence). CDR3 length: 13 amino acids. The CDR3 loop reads CASGDRGYYGYTF. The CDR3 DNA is TGTGCCAGCGGGGACAGGGGATACTATGGCTACACCTTC.

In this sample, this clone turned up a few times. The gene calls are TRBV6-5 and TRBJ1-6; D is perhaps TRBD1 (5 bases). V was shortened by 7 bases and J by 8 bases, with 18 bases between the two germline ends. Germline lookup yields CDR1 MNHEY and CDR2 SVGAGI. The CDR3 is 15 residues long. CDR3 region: CASIQGPDPDSPLHF. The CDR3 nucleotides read TGTGCCAGCATCCAGGGCCCGGACCCAGATTCACCCCTCCACTTT.

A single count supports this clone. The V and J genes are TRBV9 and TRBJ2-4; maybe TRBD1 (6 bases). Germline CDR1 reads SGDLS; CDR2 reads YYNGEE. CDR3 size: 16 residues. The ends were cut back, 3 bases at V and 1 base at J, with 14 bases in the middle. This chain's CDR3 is CASSEEGVGAKNIQYF. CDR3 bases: TGTGCCAGCAGCGAAGAGGGGGTAGGCGCCAAAAACATTCAGTACTTC.

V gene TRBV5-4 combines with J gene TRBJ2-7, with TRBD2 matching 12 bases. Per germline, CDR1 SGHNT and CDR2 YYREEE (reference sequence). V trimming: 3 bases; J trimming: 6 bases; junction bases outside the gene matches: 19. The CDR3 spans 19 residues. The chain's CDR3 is CASSSPTSGRLSRYGEQYF. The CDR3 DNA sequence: TGTGCCAGCAGCTCCCCGACTAGCGGGAGACTAAGCAGGTACGGCGAGCAGTACTTC. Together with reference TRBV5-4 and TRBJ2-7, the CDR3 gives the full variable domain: ETGVTQSPTHLIKTRGQQVTLRCSSQSGHNTVSWYQQALGQGPQFIFQYYREEENGRGNFPPRFSGLQFPNYSSELNVNALELDDSALYLCASSSPTSGRLSRYGEQYFGPGTRLTVT.

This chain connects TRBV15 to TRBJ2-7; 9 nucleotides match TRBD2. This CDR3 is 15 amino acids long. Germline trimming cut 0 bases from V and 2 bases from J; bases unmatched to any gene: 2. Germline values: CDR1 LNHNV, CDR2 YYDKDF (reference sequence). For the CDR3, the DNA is TGTGCCACCAGCAGAGATAGCGGGGGCCCCTACGAGCAGTACTTC. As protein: CATSRDSGGPYEQYF.

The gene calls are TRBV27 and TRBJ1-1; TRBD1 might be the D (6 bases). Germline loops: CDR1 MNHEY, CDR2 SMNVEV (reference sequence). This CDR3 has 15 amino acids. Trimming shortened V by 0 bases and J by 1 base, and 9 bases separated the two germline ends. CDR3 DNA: TGTGCCAGCAGTTTATCCCGGACAGCGAACACTGAAGCTTTCTTT. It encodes CASSLSRTANTEAFF.

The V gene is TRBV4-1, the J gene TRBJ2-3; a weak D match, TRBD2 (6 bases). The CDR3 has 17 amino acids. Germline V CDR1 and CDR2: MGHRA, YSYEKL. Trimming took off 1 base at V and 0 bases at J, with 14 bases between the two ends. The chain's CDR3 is CASSQAVMGGSTDTQYF. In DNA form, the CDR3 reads TGCGCCAGCAGCCAAGCGGTCATGGGGGGTAGCACAGATACGCAGTATTTT.

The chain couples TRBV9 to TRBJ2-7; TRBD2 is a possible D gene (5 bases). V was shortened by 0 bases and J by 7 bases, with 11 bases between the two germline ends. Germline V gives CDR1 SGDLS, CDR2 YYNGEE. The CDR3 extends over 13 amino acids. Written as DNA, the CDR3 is TGTGCCAGCAGCGTAGGAGGGCTTACAGAGCAGTACTTC. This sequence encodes CASSVGGLTEQYF.

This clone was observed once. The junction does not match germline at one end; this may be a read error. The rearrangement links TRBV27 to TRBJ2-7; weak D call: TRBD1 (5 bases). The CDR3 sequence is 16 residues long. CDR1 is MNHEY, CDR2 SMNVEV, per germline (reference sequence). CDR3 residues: CASSLSQGTITYEQYF. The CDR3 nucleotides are TGTGCCAGCAGTCTATCGCAGGGAACCATAACCTACGAGCAGTACTTC.

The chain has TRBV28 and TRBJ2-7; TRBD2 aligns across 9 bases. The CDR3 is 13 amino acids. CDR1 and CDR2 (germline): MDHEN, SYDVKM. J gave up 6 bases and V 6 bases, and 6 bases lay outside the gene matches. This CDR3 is CASRSSREGEQYF. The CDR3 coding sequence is TGTGCCAGCAGATCTTCGCGGGAGGGCGAGCAGTACTTC.